These T cell receptor beta chains were read from a single sample in a study of regulatory T cells in long-lasting Graves disease. TCRdb re-derived calls from the multiplex PCR reads in MiXCR, one entry per CDR3 protein. The table shows 300,000 to 450,000 distinct CDR3 sequences, with 15% to 17% occurring only once. The material was peripheral blood mononuclear cells (PBMCs), obtained at new diagnosis, from a patient treated with antithyroid drugs. These receptors came from a female donor with Graves disease. Each CDR3 is given with its conserved first and last residue. Fields, in order: clone size, D gene, V gene, J gene, CDR3 protein, CDR3 DNA. The D gene is left open where the match is weak. Size is stated for part of the rows, as once, few or many counts, or as a class when the clone is expanded.

many,.,TRBV28,TRBJ1-5,CAGTSGSNQPQHF,TGTGCCGGTACGAGCGGTAGCAATCAGCCCCAGCATTTT
.,TRBD1,TRBV12-3/TRBV12-4,TRBJ2-3,CASTHDRDTDTQYF,TGTGCCAGCACCCATGACAGGGACACAGATACGCAGTATTTT
many,TRBD1,TRBV7-9,TRBJ1-4,CASSSRGRGHREKLFF,TGTGCCAGCAGCTCCCGGGGGAGGGGGCATCGGGAAAAACTGTTTTTT
few,.,TRBV19,TRBJ1-2,CASYRSYGYTF,TGTGCCAGTTATAGGTCCTATGGCTACACCTTC
many,TRBD2,TRBV7-3,TRBJ2-2,CASSLTGLALSTGELFF,TGTGCCAGCAGCTTAACCGGACTAGCGCTGAGCACCGGGGAGCTGTTTTTT
many,TRBD2,TRBV7-2,TRBJ2-7,CASSHSGGALSYEQYF,TGTGCCAGCAGCCACAGCGGGGGGGCCTTATCCTACGAGCAGTACTTC
many,.,TRBV4-1,TRBJ2-7,CASSQEDTYEQYF,TGCGCCAGCAGCCAAGAGGATACCTACGAGCAGTACTTC
few,.,TRBV5-6,TRBJ1-5,CASSSGRTPQHF,TGTGCCAGCAGCTCGGGGAGGACGCCCCAGCATTTT
once,TRBD2,TRBV7-2,TRBJ2-1,CASSLVLAGGGGEQFF,TGTGCCAGCAGCTTAGTCTTAGCGGGAGGCGGAGGTGAGCAGTTCTTC
few,.,TRBV7-2,TRBJ1-1,CASSLYGGTEAFF,TGTGCCAGCAGCTTATATGGGGGGACTGAAGCTTTCTTT
many,.,TRBV5-1,TRBJ2-7,CASSFLGTRQYF,TGCGCCAGCAGCTTCCTAGGGACGCGGCAGTACTTC
many,.,TRBV12-3/TRBV12-4,TRBJ2-3,CASSFGNTHTDTQYF,TGTGCCAGCAGTTTCGGGAACACACACACAGATACGCAGTATTTT
many,TRBD1,TRBV5-1,TRBJ1-1,CASSPDRDLSRTEAFF,TGCGCCAGCAGCCCCGACAGGGACTTAAGTCGCACTGAAGCTTTCTTT
few,.,TRBV12-3/TRBV12-4,TRBJ1-2,CASGRSNYSYTF,TGTGCCAGCGGGAGATCTAACTATAGCTACACCTTC
.,.,TRBV2,TRBJ2-3,CASSYTSPDTQYF,TGTGCCAGCAGTTATACTAGCCCAGATACGCAGTATTTT
.,.,TRBV14,TRBJ2-5,CASSQEIRFRRETQYF,TGTGCCAGCAGCCAAGAAATCCGTTTCCGGAGGGAGACCCAGTACTTC
many,TRBD1,TRBV3-1,TRBJ2-5,CASSRMSTGLGETQYF,TGTGCCAGCAGCCGGATGTCGACAGGGCTTGGGGAGACCCAGTACTTC
many,.,TRBV7-2,TRBJ2-5,CASSLGTEPLMTQYF,TGTGCCAGCAGCTTAGGGACCGAACCACTGATGACCCAGTACTTC
many,TRBD1,TRBV12-3/TRBV12-4,TRBJ2-7,CASRGQFSEYF,TGTGCCAGCAGGGGACAGTTTTCGGAGTACTTC
few,.,TRBV27,TRBJ1-3,CASTGGPGNTIYF,TGTGCCAGCACGGGGGGGCCGGGAAACACCATATATTTT
.,TRBD2,TRBV28,TRBJ2-5,CASSTLRTGEGLAEPPETQYF,TGTGCCAGTAGTACCCTTCGGACAGGGGAGGGACTAGCGGAGCCTCCAGAGACCCAGTACTTC
many,.,TRBV5-1,TRBJ2-3,CASSEQGGIDTQYF,TGCGCCAGCAGCGAACAGGGAGGAATAGATACGCAGTATTTT
many,TRBD1,TRBV9,TRBJ1-2,CASSVGTGGSVDYGYTF,TGTGCCAGCAGCGTAGGAACAGGGGGCAGTGTGGACTATGGCTACACCTTC
many,TRBD2,TRBV4-3,TRBJ2-1,CASSQDLLGSGRVDEQFF,TGCGCCAGCAGCCAAGATCTTTTGGGCAGCGGGAGAGTAGATGAGCAGTTCTTC
many,.,TRBV19,TRBJ1-2,CASSIMARVNYGYTF,TGTGCCAGTAGTATCATGGCCAGGGTGAACTATGGCTACACCTTC
few,TRBD2,TRBV7-2,TRBJ2-5,CASSFGLAATTNQETQYF,TGTGCCAGCAGCTTTGGACTAGCGGCAACGACAAACCAAGAGACCCAGTACTTC
many,.,TRBV3-1,TRBJ2-7,CASSQRGTDYEQYF,TGTGCCAGCAGCCAAAGAGGCACCGACTACGAGCAGTACTTC
.,TRBD1,TRBV7-9,TRBJ2-1,CASSEWGGTGINEQFF,TGTGCCAGCAGTGAATGGGGCGGGACAGGCATCAATGAGCAGTTCTTC
.,.,TRBV2,TRBJ2-7,CASSQQGPYEQYF,TGTGCCAGCAGTCAACAGGGTCCCTACGAGCAGTACTTC
.,.,TRBV4-1,TRBJ2-7,CASSQNPPGLRDNEQYF,TGCGCCAGCAGCCAAAATCCCCCCGGGCTGAGGGACAATGAGCAGTACTTC